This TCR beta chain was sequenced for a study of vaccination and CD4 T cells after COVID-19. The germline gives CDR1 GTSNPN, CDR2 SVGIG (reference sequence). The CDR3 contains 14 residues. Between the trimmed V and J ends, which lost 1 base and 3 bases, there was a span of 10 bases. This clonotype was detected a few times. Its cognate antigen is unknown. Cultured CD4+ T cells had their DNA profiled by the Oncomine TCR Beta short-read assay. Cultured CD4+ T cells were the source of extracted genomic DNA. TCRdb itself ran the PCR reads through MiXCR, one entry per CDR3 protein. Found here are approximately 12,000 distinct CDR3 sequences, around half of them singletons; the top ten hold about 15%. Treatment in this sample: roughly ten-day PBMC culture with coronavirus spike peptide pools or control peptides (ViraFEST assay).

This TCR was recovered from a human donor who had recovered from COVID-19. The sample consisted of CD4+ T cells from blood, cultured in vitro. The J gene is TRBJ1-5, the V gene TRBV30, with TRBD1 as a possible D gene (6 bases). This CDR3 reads CAWSGGQPNQPQHF. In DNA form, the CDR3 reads TGTGCCTGGAGTGGAGGACAGCCCAATCAGCCCCAGCATTTT. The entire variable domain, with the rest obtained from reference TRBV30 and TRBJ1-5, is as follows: SQTIHQWPATLVQPVGSPLSLECTVEGTSNPNLYWYRQAAGRGLQLLFYSVGIGQISSEVPQNLSASRPQDRQFILSSKKLLLSDSGFYLCAWSGGQPNQPQHFGDGTRLSIL.